The clone carrying this T cell receptor (beta chain) has only one observation. The V and J ends lost 7 bases and 2 bases, in that order; junction bases with no gene match: 10. Per the germline V gene, CDR1 is MNHEY and CDR2 is SVGAGI. CDR3 length equals 15 residues. These data originate in a study of blood T cell repertoires in COVID-19. The wider study: PBMCs, B-cell-depleted T cells, or T cells were the source of the cDNA or gDNA that made up the material.

TCRdb's copy holds only in-frame clones and misses some; the assay was immunoSEQ multiplex PCR. The repertoire holds a few hundred thousand clones, with approximately 85% as singletons. Across about two dozen US areas, participants ranged in age from about 18 to 90 years. Recovered status in Cohort 3 required two negative PCRs, clearance, or symptom resolution. The clonotype was recovered from a woman between 50 and 59 years old who had recovered from COVID-19. The chain combines TRBV6-5 with TRBJ2-7, with TRBD2 identical over 8 bases. Source material: PBMCs or T cells enriched from blood (not recorded which). CDR3 DNA sequence: TGTGCCAGCACAGAAGGTAAAGCGGGAGCCTACGAGCAGTACTTC. The encoded protein is CASTEGKAGAYEQYF.